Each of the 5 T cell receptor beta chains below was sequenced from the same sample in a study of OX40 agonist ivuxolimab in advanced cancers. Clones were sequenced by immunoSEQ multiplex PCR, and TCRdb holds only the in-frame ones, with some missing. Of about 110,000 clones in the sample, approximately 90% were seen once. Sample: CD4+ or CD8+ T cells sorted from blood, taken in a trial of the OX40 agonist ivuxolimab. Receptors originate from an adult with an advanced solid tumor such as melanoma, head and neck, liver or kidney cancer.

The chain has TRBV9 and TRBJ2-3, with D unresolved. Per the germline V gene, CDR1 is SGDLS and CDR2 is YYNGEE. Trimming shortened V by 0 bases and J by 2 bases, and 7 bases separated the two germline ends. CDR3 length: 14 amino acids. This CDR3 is CASSVAGNTDTQYF. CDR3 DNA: TGTGCCAGCAGCGTAGCCGGTAACACAGATACGCAGTATTTT.

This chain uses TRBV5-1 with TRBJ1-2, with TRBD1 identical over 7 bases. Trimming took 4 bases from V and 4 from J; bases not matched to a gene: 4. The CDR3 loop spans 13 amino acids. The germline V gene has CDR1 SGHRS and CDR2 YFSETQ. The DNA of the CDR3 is TGCGCCAGCAGCAGGGACAGACTCTATGGCTACACCTTC. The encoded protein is CASSRDRLYGYTF.

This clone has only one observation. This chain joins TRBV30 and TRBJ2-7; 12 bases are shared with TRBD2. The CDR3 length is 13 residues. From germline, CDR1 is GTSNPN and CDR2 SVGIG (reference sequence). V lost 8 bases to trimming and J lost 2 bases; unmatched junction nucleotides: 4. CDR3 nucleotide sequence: TGTGCCGGCTGGACTAGCGGGGCCTACGAGCAGTACTTC. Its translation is CAGWTSGAYEQYF.

In DNA, the CDR3 is TGTGCCAGTAGTATCTCAGGGGGTACCTACGAGCAGTACTTC. Translation: CASSISGGTYEQYF. This sequence joins TRBV19 and TRBJ2-7, with 7 nucleotides matching TRBD1. V was clipped by 3 bases and J by 2 bases; unmatched bases: 4. The CDR3 consists of 14 residues. Germline V gives CDR1 LNHDA, CDR2 SQIVND (reference sequence).

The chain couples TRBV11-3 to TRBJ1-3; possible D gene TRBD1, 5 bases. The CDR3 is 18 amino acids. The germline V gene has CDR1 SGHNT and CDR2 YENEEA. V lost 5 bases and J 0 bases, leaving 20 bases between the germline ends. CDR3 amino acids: CASSTPLGQADSGNTIYF. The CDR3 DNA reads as TGTGCCAGCAGCACACCCTTGGGGCAGGCCGACTCTGGAAACACCATATATTTT. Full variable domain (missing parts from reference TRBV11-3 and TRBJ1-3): EAGVVQSPRYKIIEKKQPVAFWCNPISGHNTLYWYLQNLGQGPELLIRYENEEAVDDSQLPKDRFSAERLKGVDSTLKIQPAELGDSAVYLCASSTPLGQADSGNTIYFGEGSWLTVV.